What follows is one TCR beta chain and its context. Its antigen is as yet unknown. This cohort consisted of healthy bone marrow donors. This entry comes from a study of cytomegalovirus exposure and HLA in healthy donors. Overall study findings and caveats: Sequencing artifact likely explains a cluster of highly shared sequence variants. Being productive about 87% or about 30% of the time was typical of most TCR beta V segments in an earlier analysis.

Researchers ran the PCR with 60 Vbeta and 13 Jbeta primers. Repertoires were generated with immunoSEQ multiplex PCR, while TCRdb's copy carries only in-frame clones and drops some. Of more than 150,000 clones listed, about three quarters are singletons. This TCR was recovered from a man between 18 and 35 years old in good health and CMV-seronegative. The sample taken for sequencing was PBMCs.

CDR3 bases: TGTGCCAGCTCACCAATTTGGACAGGGGAGCACACCATATATTTT. Its translation: CASSPIWTGEHTIYF. The rearrangement uses TRBV18 and TRBJ1-3; 9 bases are a match to TRBD1. The CDR3 extends over 15 amino acids. Germline trimming cut 2 bases from V and 8 bases from J; bases unmatched to any gene: 7. Per the germline V gene, CDR1 is KGHSH and CDR2 is LQKENI.